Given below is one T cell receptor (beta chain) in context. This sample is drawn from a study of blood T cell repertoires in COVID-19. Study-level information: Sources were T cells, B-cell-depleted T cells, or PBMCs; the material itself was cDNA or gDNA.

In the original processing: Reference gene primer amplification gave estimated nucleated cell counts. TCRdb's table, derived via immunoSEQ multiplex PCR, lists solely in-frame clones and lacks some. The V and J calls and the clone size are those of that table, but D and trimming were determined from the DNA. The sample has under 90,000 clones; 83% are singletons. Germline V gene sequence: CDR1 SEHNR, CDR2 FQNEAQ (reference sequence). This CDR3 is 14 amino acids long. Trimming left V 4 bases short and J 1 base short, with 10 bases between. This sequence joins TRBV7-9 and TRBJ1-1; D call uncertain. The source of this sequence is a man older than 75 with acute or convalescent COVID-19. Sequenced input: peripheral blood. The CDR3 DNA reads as TGTGCCAGCAGCTCGCGGGAAGGGAACACTGAAGCTTTCTTT. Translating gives CASSSREGNTEAFF.